This T cell receptor beta chain was observed in a study of T cell clones after liver transplantation. For the study at large: TCRbeta sequencing after a pre-transplant mixed lymphocyte reaction identified graft-donor-reactive clones, later tracked in post-transplant blood.

The CDR3 is 18 amino acids. V shed 8 bases and J 0 bases; nucleotides not matched to a gene: 16. The germline CDR1 and CDR2 sequences are SGHTA and FQGNSA. Some clones are missing from TCRdb's copy, which holds only in-frame ones; the method was immunoSEQ multiplex PCR. The sample lists 95,000 to 130,000 clones, 90% occurring once. Specimen: CD4+ T cells from blood, collected 12 months after liver transplant. This TCR derives from a human patient who received a liver transplant. The graft donor may account for some of the T cells. The chain carries TRBV7-2 and TRBJ1-3; 7 bases match TRBD1. As DNA, the CDR3 is TGTGCCAGCGGTTTGGGGACAGCACGTTCCCTCTCTGGAAACACCATATATTTT. It translates to CASGLGTARSLSGNTIYF.